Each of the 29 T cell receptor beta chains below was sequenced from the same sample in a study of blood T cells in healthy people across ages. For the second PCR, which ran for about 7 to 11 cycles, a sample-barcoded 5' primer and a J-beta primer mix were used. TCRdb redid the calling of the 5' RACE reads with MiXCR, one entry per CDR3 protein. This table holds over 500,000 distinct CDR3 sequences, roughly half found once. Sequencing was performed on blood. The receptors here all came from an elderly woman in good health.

CDR3 sequence (DNA): TGTGCCAGCAGCGAGCTAGCGGGAGGGGAAAATGAGCAGTTCTTC. Amino acid sequence: CASSELAGGENEQFF. The V gene is TRBV9, the J gene TRBJ2-1; TRBD2 agrees at 12 bases. This CDR3 region has 15 residues. V was clipped by 3 bases and J by 7 bases; unmatched bases: 5. Per the germline V gene, CDR1 is SGDLS and CDR2 is YYNGEE.

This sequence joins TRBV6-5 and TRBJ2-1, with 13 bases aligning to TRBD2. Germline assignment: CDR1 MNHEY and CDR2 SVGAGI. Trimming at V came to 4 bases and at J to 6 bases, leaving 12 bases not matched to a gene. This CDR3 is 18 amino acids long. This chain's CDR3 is CASSFGTSGIRRGNEQFF. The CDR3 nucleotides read TGTGCCAGCAGTTTCGGGACTAGCGGGATAAGAAGGGGCAATGAGCAGTTCTTC.

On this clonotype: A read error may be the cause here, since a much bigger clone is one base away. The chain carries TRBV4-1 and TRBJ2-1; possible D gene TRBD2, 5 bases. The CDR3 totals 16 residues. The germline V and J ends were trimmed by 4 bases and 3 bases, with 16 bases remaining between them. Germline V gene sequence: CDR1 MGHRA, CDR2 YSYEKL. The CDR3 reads CASSRSGRVVYNEQFF. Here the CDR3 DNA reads TGCGCCAGCAGCCGATCTGGGCGGGTGGTCTACAATGAGCAGTTCTTC.

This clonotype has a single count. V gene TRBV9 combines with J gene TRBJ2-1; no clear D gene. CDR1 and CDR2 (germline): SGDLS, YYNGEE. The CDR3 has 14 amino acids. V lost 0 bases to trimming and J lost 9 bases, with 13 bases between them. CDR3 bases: TGTGCCAGCAGCGTAGTTGGTAGTGGGGTTGAGCAGTTCTTC. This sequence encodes CASSVVGSGVEQFF.

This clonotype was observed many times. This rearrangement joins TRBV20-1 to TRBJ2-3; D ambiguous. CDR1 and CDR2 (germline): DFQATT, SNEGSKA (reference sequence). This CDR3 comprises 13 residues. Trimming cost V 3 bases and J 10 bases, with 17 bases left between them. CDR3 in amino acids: CSASTPFESAQYF. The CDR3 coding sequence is TGCAGTGCTAGTACCCCCTTTGAGAGTGCGCAGTATTTT.

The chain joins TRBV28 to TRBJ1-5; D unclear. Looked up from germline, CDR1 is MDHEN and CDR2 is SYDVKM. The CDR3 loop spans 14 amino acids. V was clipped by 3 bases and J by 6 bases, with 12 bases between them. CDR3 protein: CASSLSDVSQPQHF. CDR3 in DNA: TGTGCCAGCAGTTTGTCGGACGTATCTCAGCCCCAGCATTTT.

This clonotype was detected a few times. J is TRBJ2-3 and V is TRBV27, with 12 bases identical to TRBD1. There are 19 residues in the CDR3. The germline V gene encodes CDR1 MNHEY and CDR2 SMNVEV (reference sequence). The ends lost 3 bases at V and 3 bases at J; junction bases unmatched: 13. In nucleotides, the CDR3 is TGTGCCAGCAGTTTGTTCTTCCGGGACAGGGGGCAGTGGACAGATACGCAGTATTTT. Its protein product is CASSLFFRDRGQWTDTQYF.

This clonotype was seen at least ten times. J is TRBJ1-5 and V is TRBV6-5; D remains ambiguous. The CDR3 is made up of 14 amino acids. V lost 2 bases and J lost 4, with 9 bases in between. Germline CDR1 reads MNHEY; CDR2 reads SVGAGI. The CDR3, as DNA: TGTGCCAGCAGTTACGGACGGATGAATCAGCCCCAGCATTTT. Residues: CASSYGRMNQPQHF.

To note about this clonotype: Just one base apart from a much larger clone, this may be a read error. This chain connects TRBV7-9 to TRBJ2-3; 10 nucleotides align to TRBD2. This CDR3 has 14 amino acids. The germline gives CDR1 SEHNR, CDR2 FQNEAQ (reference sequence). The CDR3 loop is CASSIAGGTDAQYF. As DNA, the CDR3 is TGTGCCAGCTCCATAGCGGGGGGCACAGATGCGCAGTATTTT.

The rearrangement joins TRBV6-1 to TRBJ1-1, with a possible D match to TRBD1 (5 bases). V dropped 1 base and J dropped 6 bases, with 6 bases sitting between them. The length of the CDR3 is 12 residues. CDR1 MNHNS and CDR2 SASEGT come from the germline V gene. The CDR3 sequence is CASSEGGAEAFF. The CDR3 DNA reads TGTGCCAGCAGTGAAGGAGGGGCTGAAGCTTTCTTT.

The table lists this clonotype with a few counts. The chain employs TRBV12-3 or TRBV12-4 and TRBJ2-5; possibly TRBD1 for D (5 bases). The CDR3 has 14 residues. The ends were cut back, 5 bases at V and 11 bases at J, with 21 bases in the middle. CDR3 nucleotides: TGTGCCAGCAGTCGGAACAGGATAACCAATGAGCAGTACTTC. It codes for CASSRNRITNEQYF.

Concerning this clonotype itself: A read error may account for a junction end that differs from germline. The CDR3 DNA follows: TGTGCCGGGAGTAGTTCAGATACGCAGTATTTT. Translated, it gives CAGSSSDTQYF. The chain uses TRBV30 and TRBJ2-3, with D tentatively TRBD2 (5 bases). CDR1 GTSNPN and CDR2 SVGIG come from the germline V gene (reference sequence). This CDR3 region has 11 residues.

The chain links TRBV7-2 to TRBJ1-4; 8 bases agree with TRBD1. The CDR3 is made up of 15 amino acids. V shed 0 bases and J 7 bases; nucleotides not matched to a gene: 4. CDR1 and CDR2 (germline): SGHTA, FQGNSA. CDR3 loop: CASSLAAGGGEKLFF. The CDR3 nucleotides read TGTGCCAGCAGCTTAGCGGCAGGGGGCGGTGAAAAACTGTTTTTT.

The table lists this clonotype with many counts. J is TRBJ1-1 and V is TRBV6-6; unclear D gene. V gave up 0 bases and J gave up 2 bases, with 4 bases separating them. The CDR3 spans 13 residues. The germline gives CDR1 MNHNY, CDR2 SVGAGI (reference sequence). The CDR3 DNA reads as TGTGCCAGCAGTTACTCGTCAAACACTGAAGCTTTCTTT. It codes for CASSYSSNTEAFF.

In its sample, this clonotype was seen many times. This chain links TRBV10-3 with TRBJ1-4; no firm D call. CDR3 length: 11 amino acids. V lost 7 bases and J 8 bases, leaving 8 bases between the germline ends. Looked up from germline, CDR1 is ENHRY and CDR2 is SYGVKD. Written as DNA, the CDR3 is TGTGCCATCATGGCAGAGGAAAAACTGTTTTTT. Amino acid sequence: CAIMAEEKLFF.

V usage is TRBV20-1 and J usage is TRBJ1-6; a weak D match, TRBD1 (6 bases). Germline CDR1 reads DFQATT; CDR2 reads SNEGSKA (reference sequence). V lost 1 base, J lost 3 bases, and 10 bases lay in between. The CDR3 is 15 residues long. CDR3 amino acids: CSARGLTGYNSPLHF. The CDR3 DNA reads TGCAGTGCTAGAGGCCTGACAGGCTATAATTCACCCCTCCACTTT.

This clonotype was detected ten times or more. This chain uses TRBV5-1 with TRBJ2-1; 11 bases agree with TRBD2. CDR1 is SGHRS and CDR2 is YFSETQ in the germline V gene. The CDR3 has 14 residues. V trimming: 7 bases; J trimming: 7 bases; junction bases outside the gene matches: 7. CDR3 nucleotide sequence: TGCGCCAGCGATACTAGCGGGAGAGGAAATGAGCAGTTCTTC. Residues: CASDTSGRGNEQFF. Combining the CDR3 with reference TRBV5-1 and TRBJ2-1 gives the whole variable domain KAGVTQTPRYLIKTRGQQVTLSCSPISGHRSVSWYQQTPGQGLQFLFEYFSETQRNKGNFPGRFSGRQFSNSRSEMNVSTLELGDSALYLCASDTSGRGNEQFFGPGTRLTVL.

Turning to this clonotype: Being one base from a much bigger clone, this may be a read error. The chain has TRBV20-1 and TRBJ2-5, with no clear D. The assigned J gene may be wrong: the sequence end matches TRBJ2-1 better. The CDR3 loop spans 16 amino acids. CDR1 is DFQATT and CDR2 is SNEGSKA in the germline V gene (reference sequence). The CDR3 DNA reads TGCAGTGCCCGTCCTCGAAGCGCCCGCTACCAAGAGACCCAGTTCTTC. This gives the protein CSARPRSARYQETQFF.

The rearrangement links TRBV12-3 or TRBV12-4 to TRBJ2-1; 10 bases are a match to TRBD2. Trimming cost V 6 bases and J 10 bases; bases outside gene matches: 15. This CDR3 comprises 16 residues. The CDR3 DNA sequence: TGTGCCAGCAGCTCCCCACTAGCGGGAAGGATATCGGAGCAGTTCTTC. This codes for CASSSPLAGRISEQFF.

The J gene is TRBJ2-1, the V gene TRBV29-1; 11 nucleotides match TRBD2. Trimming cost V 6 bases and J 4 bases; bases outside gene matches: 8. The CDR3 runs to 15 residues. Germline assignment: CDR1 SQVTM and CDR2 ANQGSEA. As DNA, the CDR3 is TGCAGCGTACTCGGGACTAGCGGTTTTTACAATGAGCAGTTCTTC. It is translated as CSVLGTSGFYNEQFF.

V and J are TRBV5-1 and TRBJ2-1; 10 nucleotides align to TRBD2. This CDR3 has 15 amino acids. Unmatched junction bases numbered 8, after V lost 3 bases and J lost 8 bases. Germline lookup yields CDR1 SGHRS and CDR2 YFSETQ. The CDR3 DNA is TGCGCCAGCAGCTCTAGCGGGGGTGAATGGGATGAGCAGTTCTTC. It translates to CASSSSGGEWDEQFF.

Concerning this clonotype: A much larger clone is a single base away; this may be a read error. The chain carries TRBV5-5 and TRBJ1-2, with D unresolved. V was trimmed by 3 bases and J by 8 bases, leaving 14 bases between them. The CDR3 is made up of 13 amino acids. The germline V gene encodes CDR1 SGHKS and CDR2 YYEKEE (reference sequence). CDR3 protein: CASSWARPTGYTF. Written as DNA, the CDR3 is TGTGCCAGCAGCTGGGCCCGTCCAACGGGCTACACCTTC. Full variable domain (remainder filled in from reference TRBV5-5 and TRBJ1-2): DAGVTQSPTHLIKTRGQQVTLRCSPISGHKSVSWYQQVLGQGPQFIFQYYEKEERGRGNFPDRFSARQFPNYSSELNVNALLLGDSALYLCASSWARPTGYTFGSGTRLTVV.

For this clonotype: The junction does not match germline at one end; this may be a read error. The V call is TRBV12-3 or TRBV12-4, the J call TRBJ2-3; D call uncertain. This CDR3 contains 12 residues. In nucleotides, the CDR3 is TGTGCCAGCAGAGTCGGGTCAGATACGCAGTATTTC. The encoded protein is CASRVGSDTQYF.

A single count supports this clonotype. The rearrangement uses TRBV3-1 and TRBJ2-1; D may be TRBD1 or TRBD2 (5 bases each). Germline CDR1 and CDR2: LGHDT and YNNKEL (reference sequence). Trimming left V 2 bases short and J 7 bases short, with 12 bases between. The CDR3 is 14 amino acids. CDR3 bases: TGTGCCAGCAGCCAACCCGGGACGGATAATGAGCAGTTCTTC. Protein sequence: CASSQPGTDNEQFF.

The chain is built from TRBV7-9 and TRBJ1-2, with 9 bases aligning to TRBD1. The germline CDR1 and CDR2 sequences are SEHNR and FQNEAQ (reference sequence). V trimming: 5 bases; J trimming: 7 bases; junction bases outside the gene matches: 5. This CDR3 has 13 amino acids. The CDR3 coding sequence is TGTGCCAGCAGCACAGGACAGGGGTTTGGCTACACCTTC. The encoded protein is CASSTGQGFGYTF. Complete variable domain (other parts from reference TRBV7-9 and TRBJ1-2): DTGVSQNPRHKITKRGQNVTFRCDPISEHNRLYWYRQTLGQGPEFLTYFQNEAQLEKSRLLSDRFSAERPKGSFSTLEIQRTEQGDSAMYLCASSTGQGFGYTFGSGTRLTVV.

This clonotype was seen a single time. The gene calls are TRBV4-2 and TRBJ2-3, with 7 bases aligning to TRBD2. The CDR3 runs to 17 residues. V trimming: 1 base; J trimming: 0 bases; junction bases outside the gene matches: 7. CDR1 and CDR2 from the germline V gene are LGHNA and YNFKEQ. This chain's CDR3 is CASSQGPSGFSTDTQYF. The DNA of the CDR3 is TGTGCCAGCAGCCAAGGTCCTAGCGGTTTTAGCACAGATACGCAGTATTTT.

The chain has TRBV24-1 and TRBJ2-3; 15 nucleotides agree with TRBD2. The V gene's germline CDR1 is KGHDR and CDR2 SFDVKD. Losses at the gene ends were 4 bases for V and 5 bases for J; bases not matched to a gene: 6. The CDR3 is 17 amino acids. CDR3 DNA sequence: TGTGCCACCAGTGAGCGGACTAGCGGGAGGGAGGGAGATACGCAGTATTTT. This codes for CATSERTSGREGDTQYF.

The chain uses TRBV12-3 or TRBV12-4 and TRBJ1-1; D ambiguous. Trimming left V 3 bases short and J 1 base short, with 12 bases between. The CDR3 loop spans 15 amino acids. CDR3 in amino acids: CASSFPDKPNTEAFF. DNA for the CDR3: TGTGCCAGCAGTTTCCCAGACAAGCCGAACACTGAAGCTTTCTTT.

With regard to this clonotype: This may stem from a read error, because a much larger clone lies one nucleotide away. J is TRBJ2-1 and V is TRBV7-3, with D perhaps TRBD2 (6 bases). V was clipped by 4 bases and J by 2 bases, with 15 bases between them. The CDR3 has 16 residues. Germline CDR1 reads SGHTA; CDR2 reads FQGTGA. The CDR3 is CASSSSSDPPYNEQFF. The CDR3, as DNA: TGTGCCAGCAGCTCCTCTAGCGACCCCCCCTACAATGAGCAGTTCTTC.